This passage covers 3 T cell receptor beta chains from one sample sequenced in a study of human T cells and chemical hapten exposure. TCRdb independently ran MiXCR on the RACE reads; one entry per CDR3 protein. The sample has about 79,000 distinct CDR3 sequences; about 9% are singletons. Stated time point: healthy volunteer bleed at 6 weeks. Someone pulled total RNA out of unfractionated whole blood. What was sequenced was whole blood. These receptors were collected from a male donor in good health. Some clones in this sample may be carry-over from other donors' samples.

This chain connects TRBV29-1 to TRBJ1-1; a weak D match, TRBD1 (5 bases). Per the germline V gene, CDR1 is SQVTM and CDR2 is ANQGSEA. Trimming shortened V by 6 bases and J by 0 bases, and 14 bases separated the two germline ends. The CDR3 extends over 14 amino acids. CDR3 sequence reads: CSVTGTDMNTEAFF. DNA for the CDR3: TGCAGCGTAACCGGGACCGACATGAACACTGAAGCTTTCTTT. The whole variable domain, filled in from reference TRBV29-1 and TRBJ1-1, reads SAVISQKPSRDICQRGTSLTIQCQVDSQVTMMFWYRQQPGQSLTLIATANQGSEATYESGFVIDKFPISRPNLTFSTLTVSNMSPEDSSIYLCSVTGTDMNTEAFFGQGTRLTVV.

The chain carries TRBV2 and TRBJ2-7; perhaps TRBD1 as D (6 bases). Germline V gene data show CDR1 as SNHLY and CDR2 as FYNNEI. The CDR3 loop spans 12 amino acids. The germline V and J ends were trimmed by 5 bases and 2 bases, with 7 bases remaining between them. CDR3 coding DNA: TGTGCCAGCAGTACAGGGCCCTACGAGCAGTACTTC. It yields the protein CASSTGPYEQYF.

This clonotype came up a few times. The chain employs TRBV4-3 and TRBJ2-1; TRBD1 matches 11 bases. This CDR3 region has 15 residues. The junction had 8 bases not matched to a gene; V was cut back by 3 bases and J by 10 bases. Per the germline V gene, CDR1 is LGHNA and CDR2 is YSLEER. CDR3 coding DNA: TGCGCCAGCAGCCAGCCCGGGACAGGGGGTTCGGAGCAGTTCTTC. Amino acid sequence: CASSQPGTGGSEQFF.